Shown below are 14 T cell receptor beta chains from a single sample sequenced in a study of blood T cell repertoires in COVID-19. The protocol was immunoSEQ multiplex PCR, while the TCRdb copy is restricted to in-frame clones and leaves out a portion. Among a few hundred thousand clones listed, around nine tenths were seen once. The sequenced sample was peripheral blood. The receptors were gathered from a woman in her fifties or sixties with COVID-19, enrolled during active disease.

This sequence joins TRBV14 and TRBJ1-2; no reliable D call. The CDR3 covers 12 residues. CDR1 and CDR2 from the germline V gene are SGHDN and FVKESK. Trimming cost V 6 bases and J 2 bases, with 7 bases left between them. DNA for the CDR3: TGTGCCAGCAGTCCGAGGAACTATGGCTACACCTTC. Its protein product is CASSPRNYGYTF. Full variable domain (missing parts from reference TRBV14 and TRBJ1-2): EAGVTQFPSHSVIEKGQTVTLRCDPISGHDNLYWYRRVMGKEIKFLLHFVKESKQDESGMPNNRFLAERTGGTYSTLKVQPAELEDSGVYFCASSPRNYGYTFGSGTRLTVV.

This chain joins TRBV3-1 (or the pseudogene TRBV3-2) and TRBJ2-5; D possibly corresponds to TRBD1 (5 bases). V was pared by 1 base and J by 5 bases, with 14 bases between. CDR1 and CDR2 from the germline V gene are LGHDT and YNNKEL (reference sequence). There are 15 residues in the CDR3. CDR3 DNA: TGTGCCAGCAGCCAAGCAGGCAGGGCTGGGGAGACCCAGTACTTC. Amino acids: CASSQAGRAGETQYF.

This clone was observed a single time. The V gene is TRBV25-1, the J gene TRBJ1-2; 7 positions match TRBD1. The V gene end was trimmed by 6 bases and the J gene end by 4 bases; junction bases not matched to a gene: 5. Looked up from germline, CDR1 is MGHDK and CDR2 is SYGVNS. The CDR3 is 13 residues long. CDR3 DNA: TGTGCCAGCAGGGGACAGCGTGGCTATGGCTACACCTTC. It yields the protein CASRGQRGYGYTF.

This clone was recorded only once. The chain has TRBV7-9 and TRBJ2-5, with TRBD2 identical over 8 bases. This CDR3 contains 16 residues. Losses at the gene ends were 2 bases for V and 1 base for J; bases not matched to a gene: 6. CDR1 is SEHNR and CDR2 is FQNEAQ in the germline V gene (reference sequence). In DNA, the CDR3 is TGTGCCAGCAGCTTAAAGGGCGGGGGGTCCCAAGAGACCCAGTACTTC. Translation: CASSLKGGGSQETQYF.

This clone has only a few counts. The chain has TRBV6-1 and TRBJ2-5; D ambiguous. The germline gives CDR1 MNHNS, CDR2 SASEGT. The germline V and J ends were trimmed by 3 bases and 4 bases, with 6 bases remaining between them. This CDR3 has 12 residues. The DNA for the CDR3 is TGTGCCAGCAGTGATATCGGAGAGACCCAGTACTTC. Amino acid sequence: CASSDIGETQYF.

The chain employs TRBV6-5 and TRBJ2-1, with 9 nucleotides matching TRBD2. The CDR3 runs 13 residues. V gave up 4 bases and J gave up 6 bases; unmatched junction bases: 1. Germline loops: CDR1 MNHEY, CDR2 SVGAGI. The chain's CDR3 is CASSLAGVNEQFF. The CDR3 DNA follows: TGTGCCAGCAGTTTAGCGGGAGTCAATGAGCAGTTCTTC.

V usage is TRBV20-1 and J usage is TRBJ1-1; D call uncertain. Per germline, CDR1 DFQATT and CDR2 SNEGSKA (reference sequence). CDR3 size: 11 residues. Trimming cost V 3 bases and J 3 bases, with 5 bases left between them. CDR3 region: CSASRDTEAFF. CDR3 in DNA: TGCAGTGCTAGTCGGGACACTGAAGCTTTCTTT.

CDR3: CASRPVRGNTEAFF. DNA of the CDR3: TGTGCCAGCAGACCGGTCCGGGGGAACACTGAAGCTTTCTTT. The chain is built from TRBV11-2 and TRBJ1-1; D is unresolved. This CDR3 region has 14 residues. CDR1 is SGHAT and CDR2 is FQNNGV in the germline V gene. V shed 6 bases and J shed 1 base, with 12 bases lying between them.

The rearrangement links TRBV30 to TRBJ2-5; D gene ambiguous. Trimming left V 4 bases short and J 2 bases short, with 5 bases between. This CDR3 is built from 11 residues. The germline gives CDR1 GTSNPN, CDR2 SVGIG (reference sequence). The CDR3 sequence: CAWTHQETQYF. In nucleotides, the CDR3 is TGTGCCTGGACACATCAAGAGACCCAGTACTTC.

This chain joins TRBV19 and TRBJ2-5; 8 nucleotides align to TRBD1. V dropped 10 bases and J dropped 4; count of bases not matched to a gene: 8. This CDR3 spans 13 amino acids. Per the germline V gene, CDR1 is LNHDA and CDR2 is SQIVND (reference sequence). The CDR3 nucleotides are TGTGCCACCACGGACAGGGCCCCAGAGACCCAGTACTTC. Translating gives CATTDRAPETQYF.

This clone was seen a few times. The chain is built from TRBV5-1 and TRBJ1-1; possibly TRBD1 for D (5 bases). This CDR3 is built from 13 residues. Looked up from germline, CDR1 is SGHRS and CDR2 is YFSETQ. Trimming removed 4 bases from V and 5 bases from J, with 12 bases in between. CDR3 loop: CASSLDRPTEAFF. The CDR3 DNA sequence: TGCGCCAGCAGCCTCGACAGACCTACTGAAGCTTTCTTT.

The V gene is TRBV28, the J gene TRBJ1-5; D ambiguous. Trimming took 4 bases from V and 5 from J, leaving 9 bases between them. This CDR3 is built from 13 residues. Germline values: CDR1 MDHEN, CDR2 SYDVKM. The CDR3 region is CASSWSVHQPQHF. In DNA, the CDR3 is TGTGCCAGCAGTTGGTCGGTACATCAGCCCCAGCATTTT.

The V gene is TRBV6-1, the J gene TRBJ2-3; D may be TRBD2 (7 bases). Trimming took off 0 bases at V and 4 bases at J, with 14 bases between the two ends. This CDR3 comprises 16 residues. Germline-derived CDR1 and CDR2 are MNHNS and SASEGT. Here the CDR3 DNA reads TGTGCCAGCAGTGAAGCGGGAGGGGGTAAACCAGATACGCAGTATTTT. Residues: CASSEAGGGKPDTQYF.

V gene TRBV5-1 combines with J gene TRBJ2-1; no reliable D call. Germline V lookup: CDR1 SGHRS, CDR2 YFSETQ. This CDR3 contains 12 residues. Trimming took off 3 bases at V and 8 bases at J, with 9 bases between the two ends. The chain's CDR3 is CASSYLSHEQFF. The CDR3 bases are TGCGCCAGCAGCTATCTTAGTCATGAGCAGTTCTTC.